This T cell receptor beta chain was sequenced for a study of identical twins. Points from the study as a whole: Insertion counts were lower in abundant cord blood beta clonotypes, a trend that memory repertoires did not show. Modelling underestimated the level of out-of-frame TCR alpha sharing observed in monozygotic twins.

Carrying unique molecular identifiers, the cDNA also gained a universal primer site through template switching. One entry per CDR3 protein, called by TCRdb with MiXCR from the 5' RACE reads. In the table there are hundreds of thousands of distinct CDR3 sequences, about a tenth of which are singletons. CDR1 and CDR2 from the germline V gene are MNHEY and SVGAGI. The CDR3 covers 11 residues. Trimming removed 5 bases at V and 8 bases at J, with 8 bases between. This clonotype occurred a few times. Its antigen is unknown. Sequenced: memory (CD45RO+) T cells sorted from blood. This chain joins TRBV6-5 and TRBJ2-3, with D unresolved. The clonotype originates from a woman aged 18-35 years in good health. In DNA form, the CDR3 reads TGTGCCAGCAGTACTCTTAGTACGCAGTATTTT. Amino acid sequence: CASSTLSTQYF.